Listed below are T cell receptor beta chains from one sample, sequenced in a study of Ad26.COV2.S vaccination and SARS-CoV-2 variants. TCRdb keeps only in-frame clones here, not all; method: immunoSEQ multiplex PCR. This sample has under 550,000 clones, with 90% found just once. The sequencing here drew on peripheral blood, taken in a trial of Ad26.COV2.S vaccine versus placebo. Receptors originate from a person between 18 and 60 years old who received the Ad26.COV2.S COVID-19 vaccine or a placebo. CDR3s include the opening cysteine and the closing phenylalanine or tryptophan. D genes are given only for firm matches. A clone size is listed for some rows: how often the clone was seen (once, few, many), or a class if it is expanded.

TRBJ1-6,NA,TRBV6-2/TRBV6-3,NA,TGTGCCAGCAGTTACCCCTCGAGGGGTTGGAGCTCCTATAATTCACCCCTCCACTTT,CASSYPSRGWSSYNSPLHF
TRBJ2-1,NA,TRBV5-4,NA,TGTGCCAGCAGCTCCACTAAGAGACTCGATGAGCAGTTCTTC,CASSSTKRLDEQFF
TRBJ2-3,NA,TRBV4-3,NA,TGCGCCAGCAGCAGCTGGAGAACTAGCACAGATACGCAGTATTTT,CASSSWRTSTDTQYF
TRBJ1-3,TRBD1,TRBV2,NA,TGTGCCAGCAGGAAGACAGGGTCTGGAAACACCATATATTTT,CASRKTGSGNTIYF
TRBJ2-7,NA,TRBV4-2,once,TGTGCCAGCAGCCAAGATTGGGGCAGGCAGGAGCAGTACTTC,CASSQDWGRQEQYF
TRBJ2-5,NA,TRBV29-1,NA,TGCAGCGTTGGACGGCAGCCCCAAGAGACCCAGTACTTC,CSVGRQPQETQYF
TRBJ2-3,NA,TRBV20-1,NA,TGCAGTGTAAAAACCACAGATACGCAGTATTTT,CSVKTTDTQYF
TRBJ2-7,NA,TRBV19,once,TGTGCCAGTAGTACTCCAGGGATGTTCTCCTACGAGCAGTACTTC,CASSTPGMFSYEQYF
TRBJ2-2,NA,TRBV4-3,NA,TGCGCCAGCAGCCACGATGCTGCGCGTGCGAACACCGGGGAGCTGTTTTTT,CASSHDAARANTGELFF
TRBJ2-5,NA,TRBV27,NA,TGTGCCAGCAGGATTAGCGGTTCGGAGACCCAGTACTTC,CASRISGSETQYF
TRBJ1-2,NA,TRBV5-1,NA,TGCGCCAGCAGCTTGGATCGGGGGCGCGAAGGCTACACCTTC,CASSLDRGREGYTF
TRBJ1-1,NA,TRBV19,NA,TGTGCCAGTAGTACCTGGACAGTCGACTTTTCGAACACTGAAGCTTTCTTT,CASSTWTVDFSNTEAFF
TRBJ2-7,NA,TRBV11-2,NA,TGTGCCAGCAGCTTAGTGGGACTGATAATATACGAGCAGTACTTC,CASSLVGLIIYEQYF
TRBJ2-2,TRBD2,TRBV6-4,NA,TGTGCCAGCAGTGACTCGACTAGCGCTAAGGACACCGGGGAGCTGTTTTTT,CASSDSTSAKDTGELFF
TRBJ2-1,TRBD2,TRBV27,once,TGTGCCAGCACAACGAGGCGGGAGGGCTCCAATGAGCAGTTCTTC,CASTTRREGSNEQFF
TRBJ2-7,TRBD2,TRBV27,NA,TGTGCCAGCAGTCCCCGGGGGAGCGGGGCCTACGAGCAGTACTTC,CASSPRGSGAYEQYF
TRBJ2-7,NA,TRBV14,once,TGTGCCAGCAACCACGTGGGCCGCTCCTACGAGCAGTACTTC,CASNHVGRSYEQYF
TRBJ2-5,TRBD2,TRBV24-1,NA,TGTGCCACCAGTGATCCTGGACTAGCGGGAGGACCAACACTCGCAGAGACCCAGTACTTC,CATSDPGLAGGPTLAETQYF
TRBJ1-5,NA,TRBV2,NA,TGTGCCAGCAGTCGACAGGAAGCTAAGAGTCAGCCCCAGCATTTT,CASSRQEAKSQPQHF
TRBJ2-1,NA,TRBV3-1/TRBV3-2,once,TGTGCCAGCAAAAGCAACTACAATGAGCAGTTCTTC,CASKSNYNEQFF
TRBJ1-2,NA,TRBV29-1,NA,TGCAGCGGAGACTTACCCCCTTATGGCTACACCTTC,CSGDLPPYGYTF
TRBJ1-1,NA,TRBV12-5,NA,TGTGCTAGTGGTTTGGTAGAGGGCACTGAAGCTTTCTTT,CASGLVEGTEAFF
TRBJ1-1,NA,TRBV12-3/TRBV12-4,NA,TGTGCCAGCAAACTGACAGAAGAAGCTTTCTTT,CASKLTEEAFF
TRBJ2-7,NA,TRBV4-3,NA,TGCGCCAGCAGCCAAGATTCGCAGCAGTACTACGAGCAGTACTTC,CASSQDSQQYYEQYF
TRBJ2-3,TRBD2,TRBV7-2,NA,TGTGCCAGCAGGGTAGCGGGAGGAACAGATACGCAGTATTTT,CASRVAGGTDTQYF
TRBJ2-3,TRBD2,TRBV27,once,TGTGCCAGCAGAATTAGCGGGAGGGCCAATACGCAGTATTTT,CASRISGRANTQYF
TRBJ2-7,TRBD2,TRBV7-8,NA,TGTGCCAGCAGCGCAGGACTAGCGGGAGAAAACGAGCAGTACTTC,CASSAGLAGENEQYF
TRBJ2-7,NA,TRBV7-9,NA,TGTGCCAGCAGCCCCCTGGGAGCTACCGAGCAGTACTTC,CASSPLGATEQYF
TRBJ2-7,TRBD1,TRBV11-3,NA,TGTGCCAGCAGCCTGGGACAGCTTGGGGAGCAGTACTTC,CASSLGQLGEQYF
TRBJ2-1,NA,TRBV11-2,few,TGTGCCAGCAGCTTAGTCGGGTATGAGCAGTTCTTC,CASSLVGYEQFF
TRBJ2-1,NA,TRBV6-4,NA,TGTGCCAGCAGTGAAGGGAGCGGGCCTTACAATGAGCAGTTCTTC,CASSEGSGPYNEQFF
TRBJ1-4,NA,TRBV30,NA,TGTGCCTGGGGGACCTTGGTGGGTGGGGGTGAAAAACTGTTTTTT,CAWGTLVGGGEKLFF
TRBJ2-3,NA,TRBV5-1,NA,TGCGCCAGCAGCCGAGCGGGCACAGATACGCAGTATTTT,CASSRAGTDTQYF
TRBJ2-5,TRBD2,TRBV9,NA,TGTGCCAGCAGCGTAGGCGGGGGTGGAGAGACCCAGTACTTC,CASSVGGGGETQYF
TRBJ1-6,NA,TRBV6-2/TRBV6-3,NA,TGTGCCAGCAGTTACCGGATCGTCCGGGACTCAAATTCACCCCTCCACTTT,CASSYRIVRDSNSPLHF
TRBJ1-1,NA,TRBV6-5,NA,TGTGCCAGCAGTCAGGGCGTCCTGAACACTGAAGCTTTCTTT,CASSQGVLNTEAFF
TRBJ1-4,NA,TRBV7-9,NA,TGTGCCAGCAGCTTAGCGACAGCCGAAAAACTGTTTTTT,CASSLATAEKLFF
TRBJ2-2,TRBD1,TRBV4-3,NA,TGCGCCAGCAGCCGAAAGACAGGGGGAGCTACCGGGGAGCTGTTTTTT,CASSRKTGGATGELFF
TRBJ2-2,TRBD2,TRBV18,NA,TGTGCCAGCTCACCGCTACGACTAGCGGGAGATTCGAACACCGGGGAGCTGTTTTTT,CASSPLRLAGDSNTGELFF
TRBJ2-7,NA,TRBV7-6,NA,TGTGCCAGCAGCGCCGGGACGGACTACGAGCAGTACTTC,CASSAGTDYEQYF
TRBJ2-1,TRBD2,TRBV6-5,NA,TGTGCCTCCAAGGGTAGCGGGAGCTCCTACAATGAGCAGTTCTTC,CASKGSGSSYNEQFF
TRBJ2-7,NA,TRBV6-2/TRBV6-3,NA,TGTGCCAGCAGTCCAGCCGGGTTCCCCTACGAGCAGTACTTC,CASSPAGFPYEQYF
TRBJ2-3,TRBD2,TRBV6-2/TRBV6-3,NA,TGTGCCAGCAGTTGGACTAGCGGGAGTCGGGATACGCAGTATTTT,CASSWTSGSRDTQYF
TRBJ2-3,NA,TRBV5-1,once,TGCGCCAGCAGCTCGCACGACTTATTTAGGGATACGCAGTATTTT,CASSSHDLFRDTQYF
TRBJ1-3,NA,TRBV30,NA,TGTGCCTGGAGTTACGACTCTGGAAACACCATATATTTT,CAWSYDSGNTIYF
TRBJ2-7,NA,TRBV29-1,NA,TGCAGCGTGGGTTGGGGGATTAGCTCCTACGAGCAGTACTTC,CSVGWGISSYEQYF
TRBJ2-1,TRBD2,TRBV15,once,TGTGCCACCAGCAGAGATCCATGGACTAGCGGGAGGGCCGTGGAGCAGTTCTTC,CATSRDPWTSGRAVEQFF
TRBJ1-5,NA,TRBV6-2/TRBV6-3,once,TGTGCCAGCAGCTTCCCAGGAGGGTTGGGCAATCAGCCCCAGCATTTT,CASSFPGGLGNQPQHF